This record covers a single T cell receptor (beta chain). Its antigen is undetermined. TCRdb independently ran MiXCR on the reads; one entry per CDR3 protein. There are around 900,000 distinct CDR3 sequences in the sample; 31% occur only once, and around 15% lies in the top ten. The data originate from a study of T cell repertoires in cytomegalovirus infection. Overall study: HLA-C-restricted CMV epitopes, recently identified, and well-studied HLA-B-restricted ones were used by the study. Public TCR beta signatures were indicative of both CMV infection and a matching HLA type. Study-wide findings and caveats: HLA-C-restricted CMV-specific TCR beta clonotypes were dominant in the ex vivo response.

The CDR3 is 15 residues long. Trimming removed 6 bases from V and 6 bases from J, with 18 bases in between. Germline values: CDR1 SEHNR, CDR2 FQNEAQ (reference sequence). The chain uses TRBV7-9 and TRBJ2-1; D possibly uses TRBD1 or TRBD2 (5 bases each). The sequencing used cultured CD8+ T cells from PBMCs, collected from culture after CMV antigen stimulation. This sequence originates from a human donor in good health (CMV status not recorded). Some clones in this sample may be carry-over from other donors' samples. Written as DNA, the CDR3 is TGTGCCAGCAGTTTGGGACCAGGGTGGGGCAATGAGCAGTTCTTC. It yields the protein CASSLGPGWGNEQFF.